The clone carrying this TCR beta chain was seen repeatedly, ten times or more. The sample originates from a study of early T cells in non-severe SARS-CoV-2 infection. At the level of the study: From unsorted whole blood, bulk RNA was sequenced, and the chains remained unpaired.

The CDR3 is 16 residues long. Germline CDR1 SGHAT, CDR2 FQNNGV. Trimming shortened V by 0 bases and J by 3 bases, and 15 bases separated the two germline ends. Unique molecular identifiers were added to individual cDNA molecules. From the 5' RACE reads, TCRdb called clonotypes with MiXCR, one entry per CDR3 protein. The repertoire has tens of thousands of distinct CDR3 sequences, 12% of them found once; the top ten carry roughly 1.3%. V is TRBV11-2 and J is TRBJ2-7; no clear D. The specimen was whole blood. The sequence was obtained from an adult who was a healthcare worker with PCR-confirmed SARS-CoV-2 infection or an uninfected control (not recorded which). The CDR3 spells CASSLEGSASYYEQYF. DNA for the CDR3: TGTGCCAGCAGCTTAGAAGGGTCAGCTTCGTACTACGAGCAGTACTTC.